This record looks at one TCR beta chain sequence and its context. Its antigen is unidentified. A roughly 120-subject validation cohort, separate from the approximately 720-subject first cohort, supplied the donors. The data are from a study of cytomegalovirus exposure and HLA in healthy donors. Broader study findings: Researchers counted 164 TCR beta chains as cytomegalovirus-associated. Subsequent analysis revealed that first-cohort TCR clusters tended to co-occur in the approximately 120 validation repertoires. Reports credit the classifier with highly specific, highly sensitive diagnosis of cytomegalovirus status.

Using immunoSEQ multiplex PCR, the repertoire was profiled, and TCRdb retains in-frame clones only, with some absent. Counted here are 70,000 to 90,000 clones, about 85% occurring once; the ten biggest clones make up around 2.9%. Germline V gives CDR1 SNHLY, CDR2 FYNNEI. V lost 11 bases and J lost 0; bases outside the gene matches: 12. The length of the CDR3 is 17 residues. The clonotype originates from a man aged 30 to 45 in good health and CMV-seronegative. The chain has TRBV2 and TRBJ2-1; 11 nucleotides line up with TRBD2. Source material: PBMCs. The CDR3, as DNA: TGTGCCCACGGCGGACTAGCGGGTTCATTCTCCTACAATGAGCAGTTCTTC. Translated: CAHGGLAGSFSYNEQFF. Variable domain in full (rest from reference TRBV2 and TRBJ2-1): EPEVTQTPSHQVTQMGQEVILRCVPISNHLYFYWYRQILGQKVEFLVSFYNNEISEKSEIFDDQFSVERPDGSNFTLKIRSTKLEDSAMYFCAHGGLAGSFSYNEQFFGPGTRLTVL.